Here is one T cell receptor (beta chain) with its context. Its antigen is currently unknown. This sample was taken from a study of CXCR3-negative and CXCR3-positive naive CD8 T cells. Study outcomes and limitations: CXCR3-negative naive cells had less hydrophobic TRB CDR3s than did CXCR3-positive naive cells. Much lower diversity was found in memory CD8+ cells, while both naive subsets had comparably high diversity.

All TRB cDNA libraries came from 5' RACE performed with UMI labels. TCRdb reprocessed the 5' RACE reads, with one entry per CDR3 protein and no DNA. The sample totals some 39,000 distinct CDR3 sequences. Naive CD8+ T lymphocytes were specified as CD45RO-CCR7+CD27+CD95-. Germline assignment: CDR1 MNHNY and CDR2 SVGAGI (reference sequence). There are 14 residues in the CDR3. The V call is TRBV6-6, the J call TRBJ1-5; the D gene TCRdb calls, TRBD1, cannot be checked with no DNA. Sequencing input: naive CXCR3- CD8+ T cells from blood. Regarding subset: CD45RO-CCR7+CD27+CD95- naive CD8+ T cells lacking CXCR3 (TNR3-). The clonotype comes from a human donor in good health. Some clones in this sample may be carry-over from other donors' samples. This CDR3 is CASSYGGEVPSQHF.